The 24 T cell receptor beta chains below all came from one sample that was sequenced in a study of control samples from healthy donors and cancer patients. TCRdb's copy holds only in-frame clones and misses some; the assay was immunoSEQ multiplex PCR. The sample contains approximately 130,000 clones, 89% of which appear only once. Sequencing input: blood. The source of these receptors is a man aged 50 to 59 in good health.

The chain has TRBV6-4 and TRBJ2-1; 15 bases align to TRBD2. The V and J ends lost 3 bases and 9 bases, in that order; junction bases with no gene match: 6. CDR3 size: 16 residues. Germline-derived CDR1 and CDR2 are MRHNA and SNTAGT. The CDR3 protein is CASSDSGLAGGVEQFF. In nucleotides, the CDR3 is TGTGCCAGCAGTGATTCCGGACTAGCGGGGGGGGTTGAGCAGTTCTTC.

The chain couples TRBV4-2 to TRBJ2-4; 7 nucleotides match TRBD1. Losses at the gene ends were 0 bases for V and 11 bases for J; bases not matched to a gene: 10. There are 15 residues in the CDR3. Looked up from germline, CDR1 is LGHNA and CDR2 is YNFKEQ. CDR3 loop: CASSQERGQLFVQYF. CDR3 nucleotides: TGTGCCAGCAGCCAAGAAAGGGGACAGCTCTTCGTTCAGTACTTC.

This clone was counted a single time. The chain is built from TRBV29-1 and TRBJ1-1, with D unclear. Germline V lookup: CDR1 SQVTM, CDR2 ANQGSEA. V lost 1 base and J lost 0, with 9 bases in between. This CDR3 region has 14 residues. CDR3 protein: CSVEVGTLNTEAFF. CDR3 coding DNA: TGCAGCGTTGAAGTCGGCACCTTGAACACTGAAGCTTTCTTT. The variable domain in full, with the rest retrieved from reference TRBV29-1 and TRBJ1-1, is SAVISQKPSRDICQRGTSLTIQCQVDSQVTMMFWYRQQPGQSLTLIATANQGSEATYESGFVIDKFPISRPNLTFSTLTVSNMSPEDSSIYLCSVEVGTLNTEAFFGQGTRLTVV.

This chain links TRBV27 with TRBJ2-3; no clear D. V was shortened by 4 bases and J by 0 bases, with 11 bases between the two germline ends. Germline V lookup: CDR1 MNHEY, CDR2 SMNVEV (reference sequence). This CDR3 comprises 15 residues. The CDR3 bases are TGTGCCAGCAGTTACAGATATTCTAGCACAGATACGCAGTATTTT. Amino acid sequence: CASSYRYSSTDTQYF.

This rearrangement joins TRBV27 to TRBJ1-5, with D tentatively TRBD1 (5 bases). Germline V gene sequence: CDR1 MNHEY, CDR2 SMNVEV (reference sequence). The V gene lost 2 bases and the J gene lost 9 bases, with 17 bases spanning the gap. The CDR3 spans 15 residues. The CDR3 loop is CASSLIGTANRPQHF. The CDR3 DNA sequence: TGTGCCAGCAGTTTAATCGGGACCGCGAATAGGCCCCAGCATTTT.

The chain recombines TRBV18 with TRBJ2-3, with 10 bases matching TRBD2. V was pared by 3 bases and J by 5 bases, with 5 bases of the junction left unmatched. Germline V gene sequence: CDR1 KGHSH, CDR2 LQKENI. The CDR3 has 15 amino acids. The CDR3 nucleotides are TGTGCCAGCTCACCGAGCGGGGGGGCTGGAGATACGCAGTATTTT. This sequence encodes CASSPSGGAGDTQYF.

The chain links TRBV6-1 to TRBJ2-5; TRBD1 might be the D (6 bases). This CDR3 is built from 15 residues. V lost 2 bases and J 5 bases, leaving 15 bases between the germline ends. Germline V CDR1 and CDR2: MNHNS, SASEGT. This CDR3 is CASSETGQFPETQYF. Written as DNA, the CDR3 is TGTGCCAGCAGTGAAACCGGACAGTTCCCCGAGACCCAGTACTTC.

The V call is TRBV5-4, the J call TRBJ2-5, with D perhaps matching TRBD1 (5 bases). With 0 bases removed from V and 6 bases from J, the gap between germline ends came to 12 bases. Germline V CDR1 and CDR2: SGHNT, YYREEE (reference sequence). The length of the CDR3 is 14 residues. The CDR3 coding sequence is TGTGCCAGCAGCTTGGCGGGCAGGGTACAGACCCAGTACTTC. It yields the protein CASSLAGRVQTQYF.

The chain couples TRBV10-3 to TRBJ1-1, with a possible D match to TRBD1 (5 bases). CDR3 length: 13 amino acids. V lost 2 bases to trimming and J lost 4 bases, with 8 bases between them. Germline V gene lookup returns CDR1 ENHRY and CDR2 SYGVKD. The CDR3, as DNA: TGTGCCATCAGTGAGGGACAACGCACTGAAGCTTTCTTT. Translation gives CAISEGQRTEAFF.

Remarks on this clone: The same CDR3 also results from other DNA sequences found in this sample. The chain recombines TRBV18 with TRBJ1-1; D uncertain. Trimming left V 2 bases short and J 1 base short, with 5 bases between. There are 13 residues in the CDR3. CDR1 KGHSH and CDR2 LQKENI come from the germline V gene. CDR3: CASSPDGNTEAFF. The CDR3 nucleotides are TGTGCCAGCTCACCAGACGGGAACACTGAAGCTTTCTTT.

As DNA, the CDR3 is TGTGCCAGTAGTATGGTCGCCCAAGAGACCCAGTACTTC. Encoded protein: CASSMVAQETQYF. The genes are TRBV19 and TRBJ2-5, with D unclear. V was shortened by 3 bases and J by 1 base, with 6 bases between the two germline ends. The germline gives CDR1 LNHDA, CDR2 SQIVND (reference sequence). The CDR3 spans 13 residues. Full variable domain (rest looked up from reference TRBV19 and TRBJ2-5): DGGITQSPKYLFRKEGQNVTLSCEQNLNHDAMYWYRQDPGQGLRLIYYSQIVNDFQKGDIAEGYSVSREKKESFPLTVTSAQKNPTAFYLCASSMVAQETQYFGPGTRLLVL.

The DNA of the CDR3 is TGTGCCAGTAGCCAGGGGACGGTCGATACGCAGTATTTT. Protein product: CASSQGTVDTQYF. The V call is TRBV19, the J call TRBJ2-3; the D gene is possibly TRBD1 (6 bases). Trimming took 6 bases from V and 6 from J, leaving 13 bases between them. Germline CDR1 is LNHDA and CDR2 is SQIVND (reference sequence). The CDR3 extends over 13 amino acids.

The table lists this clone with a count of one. CDR3 sequence (DNA): TGTGCCAGCAGTGAAGACCGCGACAGATTTTCTTACTTC. It specifies CASSEDRDRFSYF. The V call is TRBV6-1, the J call TRBJ2-7, with a possible D match to TRBD1 (5 bases). Deletions cut 1 base from V and 13 bases from J, with 17 bases between. The germline CDR1 and CDR2 sequences are MNHNS and SASEGT. The length of the CDR3 is 13 residues.

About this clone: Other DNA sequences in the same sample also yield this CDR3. The CDR3 DNA sequence: TGCAGTGCCGGCACAGGGCTTGGCTACACCTTC. Translating it yields CSAGTGLGYTF. This chain uses TRBV20-1 with TRBJ1-2, with D possibly being TRBD1 (6 bases). The CDR3 has 11 residues. Germline CDR1 DFQATT, CDR2 SNEGSKA (reference sequence). V dropped 6 bases and J dropped 7 bases, with 12 bases sitting between them.

The chain's CDR3 is CASSLGDTNYGYTF. In nucleotides, the CDR3 is TGTGCCAGCAGCTTGGGAGATACGAACTATGGCTACACCTTC. The V and J genes are TRBV5-6 and TRBJ1-2; D gene ambiguous. Per germline, CDR1 SGHDT and CDR2 YYEEEE. The CDR3 runs to 14 residues. The germline V and J ends were trimmed by 0 bases and 2 bases, with 8 bases remaining between them.

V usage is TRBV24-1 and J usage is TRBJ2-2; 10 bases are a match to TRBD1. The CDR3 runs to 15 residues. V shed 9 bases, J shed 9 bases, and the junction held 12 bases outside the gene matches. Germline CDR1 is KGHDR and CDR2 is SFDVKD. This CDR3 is CATSRTGGMRRELFF. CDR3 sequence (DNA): TGTGCCACCTCCAGGACAGGGGGAATGCGGCGGGAGCTGTTTTTT.

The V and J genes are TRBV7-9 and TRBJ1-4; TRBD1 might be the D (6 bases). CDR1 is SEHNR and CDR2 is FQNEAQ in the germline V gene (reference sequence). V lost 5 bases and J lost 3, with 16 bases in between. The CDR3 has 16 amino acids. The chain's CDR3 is CASSASVRGPNEKLFF. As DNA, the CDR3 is TGTGCCAGCAGCGCAAGCGTCAGGGGCCCTAATGAAAAACTGTTTTTT.

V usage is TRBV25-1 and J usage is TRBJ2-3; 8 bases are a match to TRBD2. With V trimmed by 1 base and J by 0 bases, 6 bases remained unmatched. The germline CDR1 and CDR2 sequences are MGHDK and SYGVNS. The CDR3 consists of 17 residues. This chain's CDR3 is CASSEWRGVSSTDTQYF. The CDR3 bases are TGTGCCAGCAGTGAATGGCGGGGGGTTTCTAGCACAGATACGCAGTATTTT.

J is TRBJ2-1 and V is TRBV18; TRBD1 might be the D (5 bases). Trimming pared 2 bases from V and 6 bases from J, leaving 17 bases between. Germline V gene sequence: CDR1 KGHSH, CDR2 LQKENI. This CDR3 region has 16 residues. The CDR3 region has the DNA TGTGCCAGCTCACCAAGGGGCTTCGTGATTGGCAATGAGCAGTTCTTC. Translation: CASSPRGFVIGNEQFF.

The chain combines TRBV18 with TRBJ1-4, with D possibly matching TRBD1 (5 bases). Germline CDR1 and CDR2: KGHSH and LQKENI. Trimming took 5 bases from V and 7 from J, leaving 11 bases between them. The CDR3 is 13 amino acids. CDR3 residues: CASSKGASEKLFF. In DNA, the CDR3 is TGTGCCAGCTCAAAAGGGGCGAGTGAAAAACTGTTTTTT.

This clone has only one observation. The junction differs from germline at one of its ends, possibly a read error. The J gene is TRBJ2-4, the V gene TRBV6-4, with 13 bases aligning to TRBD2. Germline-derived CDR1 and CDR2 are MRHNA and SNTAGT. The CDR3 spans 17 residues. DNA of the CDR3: TGTGCCAGCAGTGACCCAAACCCCACTAGCGGGGGGGGAGTAGCGGACTTC. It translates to CASSDPNPTSGGGVADF.

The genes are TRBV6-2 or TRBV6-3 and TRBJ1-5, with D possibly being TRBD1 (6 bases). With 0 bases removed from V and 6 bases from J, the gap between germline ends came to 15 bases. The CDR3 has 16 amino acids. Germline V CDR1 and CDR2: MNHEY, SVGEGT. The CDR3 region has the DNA TGTGCCAGCAGTTACTCGATTTTTGGGGGCGGTCAGCCCCAGCATTTT. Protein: CASSYSIFGGGQPQHF.

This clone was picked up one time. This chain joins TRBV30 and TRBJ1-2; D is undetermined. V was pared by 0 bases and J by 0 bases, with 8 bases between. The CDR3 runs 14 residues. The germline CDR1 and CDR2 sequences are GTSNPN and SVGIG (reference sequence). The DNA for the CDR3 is TGTGCCTGGAGTGTAGGCAGTACTAACTATGGCTACACCTTC. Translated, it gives CAWSVGSTNYGYTF.

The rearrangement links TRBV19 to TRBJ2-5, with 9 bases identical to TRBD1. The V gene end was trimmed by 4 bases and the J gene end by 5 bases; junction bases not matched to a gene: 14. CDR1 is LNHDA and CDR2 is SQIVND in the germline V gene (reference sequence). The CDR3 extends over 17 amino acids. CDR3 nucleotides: TGTGCCAGTAGTAACCGACCCCCGGGACAGGGAGGGGAGACCCAGTACTTC. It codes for CASSNRPPGQGGETQYF.